This T cell receptor beta chain was recorded in a study of CD8 T cells in Susac syndrome. Random hexamers were used to reverse transcribe the RNA input (about 0.5 to 1 ug). Each CDR3 protein gets one entry after TCRdb re-called the immunoSEQ multiplex PCR reads with MiXCR. The sample holds approximately 170,000 distinct CDR3 sequences, roughly 94% seen once. Negative magnetic isolation gave CD8+ and CD4+ cells; FACS enriched CD8+ TEMRA. The clonotype comes from a human donor with multiple sclerosis. Sequenced input: CD4+ T cells from PBMCs.

The CDR3 region has the DNA TGTGCCAGCTCCTCCGGGACAGACTACTACGAGCAGTACTTC. Protein: CASSSGTDYYEQYF. The V gene is TRBV18, the J gene TRBJ2-7, with TRBD1 identical over 7 bases. V shed 6 bases, J shed 3 bases, and the junction held 8 bases outside the gene matches. Germline values: CDR1 KGHSH, CDR2 LQKENI. CDR3 size: 14 residues.